A single sample is the source of the 29 T cell receptor beta chains below, sequenced in a study of T cell changes during pregnancy in multiple sclerosis. The repertoire was sequenced with immunoSEQ multiplex PCR; TCRdb's copy has only in-frame clones and lacks some. The data contain about 44,000 clones, approximately 96% of them singletons. The specimen was peripheral blood, collected in the second trimester of pregnancy. The source of these receptors is a female donor with multiple sclerosis, enrolled in a pregnancy study.

This chain links TRBV18 with TRBJ1-3, with a tentative D call TRBD1 (5 bases). Trimming stripped 3 bases from V and 4 bases from J, with 13 bases between. The length of the CDR3 is 15 residues. Germline V gene lookup returns CDR1 KGHSH and CDR2 LQKENI. DNA for the CDR3: TGTGCCAGCTCACCTCAGGGAACTGACGGAAACACCATATATTTT. Encoded protein: CASSPQGTDGNTIYF.

CDR3 DNA: TGTGCCAGCAGCCAATGGGGGCCCTCTGGGGCCAACGTCCTGACTTTC. It codes for CASSQWGPSGANVLTF. The J gene is TRBJ2-6, the V gene TRBV16, with a weak D call TRBD1 (6 bases). CDR1 KGHSY and CDR2 FQNENV come from the germline V gene. The CDR3 covers 16 residues. Trimming stripped 1 base from V and 0 bases from J, with 7 bases between.

The chain links TRBV19 to TRBJ1-6; 8 bases are a match to TRBD1. The trim removed 3 bases at V and 10 bases at J, leaving 5 bases unmatched. The germline CDR1 and CDR2 sequences are LNHDA and SQIVND (reference sequence). This CDR3 region has 14 residues. The CDR3 loop reads CASSMDRVGSPLHF. CDR3 in DNA: TGTGCCAGTAGTATGGACAGGGTGGGCTCACCCCTCCACTTT.

The V gene is TRBV7-3, the J gene TRBJ2-7; 7 bases are a match to TRBD2. V lost 5 bases and J lost 7; bases outside the gene matches: 8. Germline CDR1 and CDR2: SGHTA and FQGTGA. The CDR3 consists of 13 residues. CDR3 in amino acids: CASSGGGGTEQYF. CDR3 sequence (DNA): TGTGCCAGCAGCGGGGGGGGTGGTACGGAGCAGTACTTC.

This clone was seen a single time. The chain combines TRBV11-2 with TRBJ2-5; 7 bases map to TRBD2. Germline V gene lookup returns CDR1 SGHAT and CDR2 FQNNGV. V shed 5 bases, J shed 5 bases, and the junction held 5 bases outside the gene matches. The CDR3 has 13 residues. CDR3 nucleotide sequence: TGTGCCAGCAGCCCGGGACTATTGGAGACCCAGTACTTC. Translating it yields CASSPGLLETQYF.

V is TRBV18 and J is TRBJ2-7; 11 nucleotides line up with TRBD1. Germline trimming cut 6 bases from V and 5 bases from J; bases unmatched to any gene: 9. CDR1 and CDR2 from the germline V gene are KGHSH and LQKENI. There are 15 residues in the CDR3. Here the CDR3 reads CASSPEWGQGDEQYF. CDR3 in DNA: TGTGCCAGCTCCCCCGAGTGGGGACAGGGGGACGAGCAGTACTTC.

CDR3 sequence: CASSSTSGGDLSIFGTQYF. CDR3 DNA: TGTGCCAGCAGCTCGACTAGCGGGGGGGATCTTTCTATTTTCGGGACCCAGTACTTC. The chain carries TRBV13 and TRBJ2-5, with 14 bases fitting TRBD2. Germline CDR1 is PRHDT and CDR2 is FYEKMQ (reference sequence). The CDR3 covers 19 residues. The V segment lost 4 bases and the J segment 7 bases; nucleotides outside the gene matches: 17.

The chain joins TRBV19 to TRBJ2-3; 8 bases align to TRBD2. V lost 4 bases, J lost 1 base, and 4 bases stayed unmatched. The CDR3 consists of 15 residues. Per germline, CDR1 LNHDA and CDR2 SQIVND (reference sequence). The CDR3 sequence is CASSKDSGGTDTQYF. The CDR3 DNA follows: TGTGCCAGTAGTAAGGATAGCGGGGGCACAGATACGCAGTATTTT.

The gene calls are TRBV5-5 and TRBJ1-1, with no clear D. Per the germline V gene, CDR1 is SGHKS and CDR2 is YYEKEE (reference sequence). The CDR3 runs 13 residues. V was clipped by 5 bases and J by 1 base, with 9 bases between them. This CDR3 is CASSSHTNTEAFF. The CDR3 nucleotides read TGTGCCAGCAGTAGCCATACGAACACTGAAGCTTTCTTT.

The chain combines TRBV10-3 with TRBJ2-7, with a possible D match to TRBD2 (6 bases). The V gene's germline CDR1 is ENHRY and CDR2 SYGVKD. The V end was cut by 2 bases, the J end by 2 bases, with 10 bases between. The CDR3 spans 14 residues. As DNA, the CDR3 is TGTGCCATCAGTGAGGTGCGGGACGCCTACGAGCAGTACTTC. Its protein is CAISEVRDAYEQYF.

The sample holds one count of this clone. The chain is built from TRBV19 and TRBJ1-1; maybe TRBD1 (5 bases). The V end was cut by 7 bases, the J end by 10 bases, with 22 bases between. The CDR3 length is 14 residues. Germline-derived CDR1 and CDR2 are LNHDA and SQIVND (reference sequence). The CDR3, as DNA: TGTGCCAGTATTCATACCAGGGCGGCTAGAAGAGCTTTCTTT. Residues: CASIHTRAARRAFF. Using reference TRBV19 and TRBJ1-1 for the parts outside the CDR3, the full variable domain is DGGITQSPKYLFRKEGQNVTLSCEQNLNHDAMYWYRQDPGQGLRLIYYSQIVNDFQKGDIAEGYSVSREKKESFPLTVTSAQKNPTAFYLCASIHTRAARRAFFGQGTRLTVV.

This clone was detected once. The V call is TRBV18, the J call TRBJ2-7; maybe TRBD1 (6 bases). Germline V CDR1 and CDR2: KGHSH, LQKENI. V was pared by 6 bases and J by 0 bases, with 12 bases between. The CDR3 contains 14 residues. In nucleotides, the CDR3 is TGTGCCAGCTCCTCTAGACAGGACTCCTACGAGCAGTACTTC. It codes for CASSSRQDSYEQYF.

V usage is TRBV7-9 and J usage is TRBJ1-2; 8 nucleotides agree with TRBD1. V trimming: 5 bases; J trimming: 4 bases; junction bases outside the gene matches: 9. This CDR3 has 15 amino acids. Looked up from germline, CDR1 is SEHNR and CDR2 is FQNEAQ (reference sequence). The CDR3 coding sequence is TGTGCCAGCAGCACTACTACCGGGACAGGCTATGGCTACACCTTC. Translation: CASSTTTGTGYGYTF.

V and J are TRBV4-2 and TRBJ2-1; 8 bases align to TRBD2. CDR1 and CDR2 (germline): LGHNA, YNFKEQ. Trimming removed 2 bases from V and 7 bases from J; junction bases left unmatched: 16. The CDR3 sequence is 18 residues long. The CDR3 loop is CASSQHTVTGGGPNEQFF. The CDR3 nucleotides are TGTGCCAGCAGCCAACATACGGTCACGGGGGGGGGCCCTAATGAGCAGTTCTTC.

The J gene is TRBJ1-4, the V gene TRBV27; 7 bases match TRBD1. The CDR3 extends over 15 amino acids. Germline lookup yields CDR1 MNHEY and CDR2 SMNVEV (reference sequence). Trimming at V came to 5 bases and at J to 4 bases, leaving 7 bases not matched to a gene. CDR3 bases: TGTGCCAGCAGTCCTAGGGACAGAATTAATGAAAAACTGTTTTTT. It yields the protein CASSPRDRINEKLFF. The entire variable domain, with the rest obtained from reference TRBV27 and TRBJ1-4, is as follows: EAQVTQNPRYLITVTGKKLTVTCSQNMNHEYMSWYRQDPGLGLRQIYYSMNVEVTDKGDVPEGYKVSRKEKRNFPLILESPSPNQTSLYFCASSPRDRINEKLFFGSGTQLSVL.

The V and J genes are TRBV11-2 and TRBJ2-2; the D gene is possibly TRBD1 (7 bases). CDR3 length equals 17 residues. Germline CDR1 reads SGHAT; CDR2 reads FQNNGV. Trimming cost V 2 bases and J 5 bases, with 18 bases left between them. Here the CDR3 reads CASSLSDAGGRTGELFF. The CDR3 nucleotides are TGTGCCAGCAGCTTATCCGATGCAGGGGGGCGTACCGGGGAGCTGTTTTTT.

The rearrangement uses TRBV9 and TRBJ2-1, with 12 positions matching TRBD2. V lost 1 base and J lost 5; bases outside the gene matches: 1. This CDR3 contains 15 residues. Germline assignment: CDR1 SGDLS and CDR2 YYNGEE. Here the CDR3 DNA reads TGTGCCAGCAGCGTACTAGCGGGGGGGAACAATGAGCAGTTCTTC. Residues: CASSVLAGGNNEQFF.

The genes are TRBV5-1 and TRBJ2-5; D may be TRBD2 (7 bases). From germline, CDR1 is SGHRS and CDR2 YFSETQ. This CDR3 comprises 15 residues. The V end lost 1 base, the J end lost 2 bases, and 12 bases lay between the germline ends. The chain's CDR3 is CASSLMGRGQETQYF. CDR3 bases: TGCGCCAGCAGCTTGATGGGGAGGGGGCAAGAGACCCAGTACTTC.

The chain employs TRBV5-1 and TRBJ2-7; tentatively, D is TRBD2 (5 bases). This CDR3 has 14 residues. Trimming left V 0 bases short and J 0 bases short, with 7 bases between. CDR1 is SGHRS, CDR2 YFSETQ, per germline. The CDR3 protein is CASSLEAVSYEQYF. DNA of the CDR3: TGCGCCAGCAGCTTGGAAGCGGTCTCCTACGAGCAGTACTTC.

This chain connects TRBV6-5 to TRBJ1-4, with D maybe TRBD1 (6 bases). V was cut by 5 bases and J by 7 bases, with 14 bases left in between. CDR3 size: 14 residues. Germline loops: CDR1 MNHEY, CDR2 SVGAGI. The CDR3 sequence is CASSNREGVEKLFF. CDR3 DNA sequence: TGTGCCAGCAGTAACAGGGAAGGGGTTGAAAAACTGTTTTTT.

The chain recombines TRBV7-9 with TRBJ1-2, with 9 bases aligning to TRBD1. Looked up from germline, CDR1 is SEHNR and CDR2 is FQNEAQ (reference sequence). V trimming: 0 bases; J trimming: 8 bases; junction bases outside the gene matches: 7. The CDR3 totals 15 residues. The CDR3 DNA is TGTGCCAGCAGCTTAGCTTGGGGACAGGGTTGGGGCTACACCTTC. It specifies CASSLAWGQGWGYTF. Based on the CDR3 plus reference TRBV7-9 and TRBJ1-2, the full variable domain is DTGVSQNPRHKITKRGQNVTFRCDPISEHNRLYWYRQTLGQGPEFLTYFQNEAQLEKSRLLSDRFSAERPKGSFSTLEIQRTEQGDSAMYLCASSLAWGQGWGYTFGSGTRLTVV.

This chain connects TRBV6-5 to TRBJ2-7, with D possibly matching TRBD2 (5 bases). There are 13 residues in the CDR3. V shed 7 bases and J shed 3 bases, with 13 bases lying between them. Germline CDR1 reads MNHEY; CDR2 reads SVGAGI. CDR3 nucleotide sequence: TGTGCCAGCAAACAAGGACTGTTCTACGAGCAGTACTTC. It translates to CASKQGLFYEQYF.

This chain joins TRBV18 and TRBJ1-1; maybe TRBD1 (6 bases). CDR1 and CDR2 from the germline V gene are KGHSH and LQKENI. V was trimmed by 4 bases and J by 4 bases, leaving 19 bases between them. The CDR3 runs 16 residues. CDR3 bases: TGTGCCAGCTCACTGGTCTCAGGGGCGGAGAGCACTGAAGCTTTCTTT. Translating gives CASSLVSGAESTEAFF.

On this clone: One junction end does not reproduce the germline sequence, and a read error may be involved. The V and J genes are TRBV7-2 and TRBJ2-7; 14 bases map to TRBD2. The CDR3 totals 18 residues. Germline assignment: CDR1 SGHTA and CDR2 FQGNSA. The CDR3 sequence is CAISPGRTSGGTPYEQYF. DNA of the CDR3: TGTGCCATCAGCCCCGGCAGGACTAGCGGGGGGACACCATACGAGCAGTACTTC.

This clone appeared once. V and J are TRBV27 and TRBJ1-6; D uncertain. V was shortened by 2 bases and J by 9 bases, with 5 bases between the two germline ends. The CDR3 totals 12 residues. Germline V gene sequence: CDR1 MNHEY, CDR2 SMNVEV (reference sequence). The CDR3, as DNA: TGTGCCAGCAGTTTAGGCAGTTCACCCCTCCACTTT. This translates into CASSLGSSPLHF.

J is TRBJ1-6 and V is TRBV5-1; the D is unclear. Trimming took off 7 bases at V and 4 bases at J, with 15 bases between the two ends. CDR1 and CDR2 from the germline V gene are SGHRS and YFSETQ. This CDR3 is 15 amino acids long. CDR3 in amino acids: CASASGKSYNSPLHF. The CDR3 DNA is TGCGCCAGCGCTTCGGGGAAATCATATAATTCACCCCTCCACTTT.

The chain employs TRBV19 and TRBJ2-2; 10 bases fit TRBD2. Germline assignment: CDR1 LNHDA and CDR2 SQIVND (reference sequence). The CDR3 spans 17 residues. V shed 3 bases and J 3 bases; nucleotides not matched to a gene: 7. Written as DNA, the CDR3 is TGTGCCAGTAGTATTAATTTGCTAGCGGGAGACACCGGGGAGCTGTTTTTT. Its protein is CASSINLLAGDTGELFF.

The chain employs TRBV4-3 and TRBJ1-2; 8 bases align to TRBD1. CDR1 is LGHNA, CDR2 YSLEER, per germline. J lost 5 bases, V lost 1 base, and 6 bases had no gene match. The CDR3 totals 15 residues. CDR3 sequence reads: CASSQGAGGGYGYTF. CDR3 DNA sequence: TGCGCCAGCAGCCAAGGGGCAGGGGGCGGTTATGGCTACACCTTC.

The chain is built from TRBV7-2 and TRBJ1-2; D gene unclear. Trimming cost V 1 base and J 1 base, with 7 bases left between them. Germline values: CDR1 SGHTA, CDR2 FQGNSA. The CDR3 sequence is 14 residues long. The DNA of the CDR3 is TGTGCCAGCAGCTTAGGGAGGTATAACTATGGCTACACCTTC. Its protein product is CASSLGRYNYGYTF.